These 18 T cell receptor beta chains originate from one sample sequenced in a study of blood T cells in healthy people across ages. The use of a sample-barcoded 5' primer and a J-beta primer mix characterized a second PCR of 7 to 11 cycles. TCRdb reprocessed the 5' RACE reads via MiXCR and lists one record per CDR3 protein. The sample holds approximately 940,000 distinct CDR3 sequences; roughly 48% are singletons and the top ten take around an eighth. The material sequenced was blood. Every receptor here comes from a man aged 30-40 years in good health.

The chain employs TRBV3-1 and TRBJ2-7; no firm D call. The germline V gene encodes CDR1 LGHDT and CDR2 YNNKEL (reference sequence). CDR3 length: 11 amino acids. Trimming cost V 9 bases and J 2 bases, with 8 bases left between them. In DNA form, the CDR3 reads TGTGCCAGTGGCATACCCTACGAGCAGTACTTC. Translating gives CASGIPYEQYF.

The chain recombines TRBV7-3 with TRBJ2-5; D is perhaps TRBD1 or TRBD2 (6 bases each). The CDR3 contains 15 residues. Germline assignment: CDR1 SGHTA and CDR2 FQGTGA. Trimming took off 1 base at V and 5 bases at J, with 14 bases between the two ends. DNA for the CDR3: TGTGCCAGCAGCTTAAATGGGGGGCGAGGGGAGACCCAGTACTTC. Translation gives CASSLNGGRGETQYF.

The V and J genes are TRBV4-1 and TRBJ2-4; tentatively, D is TRBD1 or TRBD2 (6 bases each). This CDR3 region has 15 residues. With 10 bases removed from V and 0 bases from J, the gap between germline ends came to 16 bases. Germline CDR1 is MGHRA and CDR2 is YSYEKL. CDR3: CATSKGGEAKNIQYF. The CDR3 coding sequence is TGCGCCACTTCGAAGGGGGGAGAAGCCAAAAACATTCAGTACTTC.

This clonotype came up a few times. The chain has TRBV5-1 and TRBJ2-1; 7 nucleotides match TRBD1. Germline CDR1 and CDR2: SGHRS and YFSETQ. V shed 6 bases, J shed 3 bases, and the junction held 12 bases outside the gene matches. CDR3 length: 16 amino acids. Written as DNA, the CDR3 is TGCGCCAGCAACTCTTCCGGGACAGAAAGCTACAATGAGCAGTTCTTC. Translated: CASNSSGTESYNEQFF.

The chain joins TRBV6-6 to TRBJ1-1, with TRBD1 identical over 7 bases. V was clipped by 8 bases and J by 1 base; unmatched bases: 7. The V gene's germline CDR1 is MNHNY and CDR2 SVGAGI (reference sequence). CDR3 length: 14 residues. The CDR3 sequence is CASPKGGQNTEAFF. Here the CDR3 DNA reads TGTGCCAGCCCCAAAGGGGGCCAGAACACTGAAGCTTTCTTT.

Of note for this clonotype: The junction differs from germline at one of its ends, possibly a read error. The V gene is TRBV3-1, the J gene TRBJ2-5; 8 nucleotides match TRBD2. The CDR3 runs to 15 residues. CDR1 and CDR2 from the germline V gene are LGHDT and YNNKEL (reference sequence). CDR3 residues: CASSPQREKRETRYF. In DNA, the CDR3 is TGTGCCAGCAGCCCCCAGCGGGAGAAACGAGAGACCCGGTACTTC.

The sample holds a few counts of this clonotype. The chain recombines TRBV7-3 with TRBJ2-3; TRBD2 matches 8 bases. Germline assignment: CDR1 SGHTA and CDR2 FQGTGA. V trimming: 1 base; J trimming: 4 bases; junction bases outside the gene matches: 4. The CDR3 has 15 residues. CDR3 in DNA: TGTGCCAGCAGCTTAAGCGGGGGGCGCCCAGATACGCAGTATTTT. This codes for CASSLSGGRPDTQYF.

On this clonotype: A much larger clone lies a single base off, so this may be a read error. The chain has TRBV5-1 and TRBJ2-7, with D perhaps TRBD1 (6 bases). Germline CDR1 and CDR2: SGHRS and YFSETQ. Trimming stripped 4 bases from V and 12 bases from J, with 20 bases between. This CDR3 spans 13 amino acids. The DNA of the CDR3 is TGCGCCAGCAGCGTCACAGGGAGTTCGGATCCGTACTTC. Translation: CASSVTGSSDPYF.

CDR3 sequence: CASSYTPGDSYEQYF. CDR3 nucleotides: TGCGCCAGCAGCTACACGCCCGGGGACTCCTACGAGCAGTACTTC. This rearrangement joins TRBV5-1 to TRBJ2-7; maybe TRBD2 (5 bases). The CDR3 length is 15 residues. Germline values: CDR1 SGHRS, CDR2 YFSETQ. V gave up 3 bases and J gave up 0 bases, with 13 bases separating them.

The chain links TRBV4-3 to TRBJ2-7; D not certain. There are 15 residues in the CDR3. Germline CDR1 is LGHNA and CDR2 is YSLEER. With 0 bases removed from V and 0 bases from J, the gap between germline ends came to 9 bases. The CDR3 DNA reads TGCGCCAGCAGCCAAGATCCGGTCATCTCCTACGAGCAGTACTTC. It translates to CASSQDPVISYEQYF.

This chain connects TRBV27 to TRBJ2-7; 10 bases line up with TRBD1. Losses at the gene ends were 8 bases for V and 4 bases for J; bases not matched to a gene: 8. Germline V gene data show CDR1 as MNHEY and CDR2 as SMNVEV (reference sequence). This CDR3 spans 14 amino acids. For the CDR3, the DNA is TGTGCCAGCCAATTTCGACAGGGGGCTTACGAGCAGTACTTC. Protein: CASQFRQGAYEQYF.

The chain has TRBV4-3 and TRBJ1-6; 7 bases map to TRBD1. Germline V gene sequence: CDR1 LGHNA, CDR2 YSLEER. This CDR3 spans 15 amino acids. V lost 3 bases to trimming and J lost 10 bases; unmatched junction nucleotides: 9. The CDR3 loop is CASSQTQGIESPLHF. The CDR3 DNA follows: TGCGCCAGCAGCCAGACACAGGGGATAGAGTCACCCCTCCACTTT.

V and J are TRBV5-1 and TRBJ2-7, with no clear D. Germline lookup yields CDR1 SGHRS and CDR2 YFSETQ. The V and J ends lost 3 bases and 3 bases respectively, with 19 bases between them. The CDR3 runs to 16 residues. CDR3 loop: CASSSLGQSQHYEQYF. The CDR3 DNA follows: TGCGCCAGCAGCTCGCTGGGTCAGAGTCAACACTACGAGCAGTACTTC.

This chain connects TRBV5-6 to TRBJ2-1; tentatively, D is TRBD2 (6 bases). Germline V lookup: CDR1 SGHDT, CDR2 YYEEEE. V dropped 3 bases and J dropped 7 bases, with 11 bases sitting between them. This CDR3 spans 13 amino acids. The CDR3 region has the DNA TGTGCCAGCAGCTCGGCTAGCGAGAATGAGCAGTTCTTC. It is translated as CASSSASENEQFF.

This clonotype was seen only once. A read error may produce the germline difference seen at one junction end. The rearrangement joins TRBV29-1 to TRBJ2-5; no clear D gene. The better agreement between TRBJ2-7 and the DNA end casts doubt on the J call. The CDR3 is made up of 11 amino acids. Looked up from germline, CDR1 is SQVTM and CDR2 is ANQGSEA. The CDR3 is CGVEKAYEQYF. CDR3 nucleotides: TGCGGCGTTGAAAAGGCCTACGAGCAGTACTTC.

The V call is TRBV14, the J call TRBJ2-2; 7 bases are shared with TRBD1. Germline V gene lookup returns CDR1 SGHDN and CDR2 FVKESK. Trimming cost V 2 bases and J 1 base; bases outside gene matches: 10. This CDR3 has 18 amino acids. The DNA for the CDR3 is TGTGCCAGCAGCCAAAGGACAGGCAGCGCCTTGAACACCGGGGAGCTGTTTTTT. It is translated as CASSQRTGSALNTGELFF.

This chain uses TRBV7-9 with TRBJ2-7; 9 bases agree with TRBD2. The V gene end was trimmed by 8 bases and the J gene end by 3 bases; junction bases not matched to a gene: 5. The CDR3 is made up of 13 amino acids. The V gene's germline CDR1 is SEHNR and CDR2 FQNEAQ (reference sequence). This chain's CDR3 is CASQRGDYYEQYF. The CDR3 DNA reads TGTGCCAGCCAGCGGGGGGACTACTACGAGCAGTACTTC.

The V gene is TRBV4-3, the J gene TRBJ2-4; possibly TRBD1 or TRBD2 for D (5 bases each). The V end lost 2 bases, the J end lost 4 bases, and 15 bases lay between the germline ends. Germline CDR1 and CDR2: LGHNA and YSLEER. The CDR3 has 16 residues. The CDR3 coding sequence is TGCGCCAGCAGCCAATCCCGGGACGGGGTAAAAAACATTCAGTACTTC. Translation gives CASSQSRDGVKNIQYF.